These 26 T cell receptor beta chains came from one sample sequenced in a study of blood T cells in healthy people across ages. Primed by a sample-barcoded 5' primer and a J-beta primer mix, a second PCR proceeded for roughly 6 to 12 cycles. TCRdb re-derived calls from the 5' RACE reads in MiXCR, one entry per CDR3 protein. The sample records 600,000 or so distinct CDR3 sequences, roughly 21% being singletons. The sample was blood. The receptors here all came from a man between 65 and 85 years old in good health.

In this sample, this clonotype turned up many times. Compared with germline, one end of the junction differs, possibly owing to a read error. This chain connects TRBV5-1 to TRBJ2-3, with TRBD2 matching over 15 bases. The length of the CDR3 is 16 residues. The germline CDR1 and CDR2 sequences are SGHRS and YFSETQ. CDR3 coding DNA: TGTGCCAGCAGCCCGGGACTAGCGGGGGGTACAGATACGCAGTATTTT. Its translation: CASSPGLAGGTDTQYF.

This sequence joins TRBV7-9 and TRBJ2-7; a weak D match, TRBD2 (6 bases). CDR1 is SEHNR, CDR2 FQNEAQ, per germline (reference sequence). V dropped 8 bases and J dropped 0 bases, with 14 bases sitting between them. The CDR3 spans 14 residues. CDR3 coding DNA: TGTGCCAGCGCGGCGGGGCGGGACTCCTACGAGCAGTACTTC. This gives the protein CASAAGRDSYEQYF.

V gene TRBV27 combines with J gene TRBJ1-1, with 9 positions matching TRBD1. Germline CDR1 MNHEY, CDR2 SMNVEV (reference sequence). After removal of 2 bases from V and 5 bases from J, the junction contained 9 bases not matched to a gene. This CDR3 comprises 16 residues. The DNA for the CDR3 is TGTGCCAGCAGTTTAGGGGCCGGGACAGGGAGGACTGAAGCTTTCTTT. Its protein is CASSLGAGTGRTEAFF.

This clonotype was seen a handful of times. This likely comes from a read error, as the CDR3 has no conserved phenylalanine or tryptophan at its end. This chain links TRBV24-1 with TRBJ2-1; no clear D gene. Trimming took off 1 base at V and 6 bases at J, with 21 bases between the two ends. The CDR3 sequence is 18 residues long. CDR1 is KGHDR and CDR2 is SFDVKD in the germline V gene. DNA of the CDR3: TGTGCCACCAGTGATTTCGATCGGACGGATGTTGACCCCAATGAGCAGTTCTCC. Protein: CATSDFDRTDVDPNEQFS.

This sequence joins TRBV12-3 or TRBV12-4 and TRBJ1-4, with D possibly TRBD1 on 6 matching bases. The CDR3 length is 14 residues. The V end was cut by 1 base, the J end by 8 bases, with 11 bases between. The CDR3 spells CASSLDRATEKLFF. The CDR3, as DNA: TGTGCCAGCAGTTTAGACAGGGCAACCGAAAAACTGTTTTTT.

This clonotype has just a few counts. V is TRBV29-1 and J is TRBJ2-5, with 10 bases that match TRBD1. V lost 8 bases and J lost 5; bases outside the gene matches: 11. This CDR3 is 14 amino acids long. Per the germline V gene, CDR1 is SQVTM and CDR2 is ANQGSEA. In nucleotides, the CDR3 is TGCAGCTTGACCGGGACAGGGGTCGGGGAGACCCAGTACTTC. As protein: CSLTGTGVGETQYF.

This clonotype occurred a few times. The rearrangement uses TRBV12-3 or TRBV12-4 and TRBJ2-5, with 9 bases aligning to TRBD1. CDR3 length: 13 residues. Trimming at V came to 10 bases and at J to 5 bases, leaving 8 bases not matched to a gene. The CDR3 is CATTGQGYETQYF. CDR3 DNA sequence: TGTGCCACCACGGGACAGGGATATGAGACCCAGTACTTC.

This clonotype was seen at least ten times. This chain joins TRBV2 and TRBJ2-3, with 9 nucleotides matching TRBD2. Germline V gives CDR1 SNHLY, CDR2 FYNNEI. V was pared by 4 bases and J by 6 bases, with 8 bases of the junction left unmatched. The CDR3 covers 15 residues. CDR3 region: CASSVVAGVADTQYF. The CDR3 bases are TGTGCCAGCAGTGTAGTAGCGGGAGTGGCTGATACGCAGTATTTT.

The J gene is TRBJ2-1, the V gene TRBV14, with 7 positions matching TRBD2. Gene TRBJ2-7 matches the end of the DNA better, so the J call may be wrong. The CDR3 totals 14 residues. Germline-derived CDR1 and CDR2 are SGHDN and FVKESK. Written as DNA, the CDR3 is TGTGCCAGCAGCCAACTGACTAGCAGATACGAGCAGTACTTC. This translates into CASSQLTSRYEQYF.

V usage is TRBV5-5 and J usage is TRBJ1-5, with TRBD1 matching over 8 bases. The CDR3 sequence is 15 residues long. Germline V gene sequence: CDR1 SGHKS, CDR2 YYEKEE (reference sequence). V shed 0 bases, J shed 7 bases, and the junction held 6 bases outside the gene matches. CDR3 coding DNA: TGTGCCAGCAGCTTGGGGGGCGCAGGGGGCCAGCCCCAGCATTTT. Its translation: CASSLGGAGGQPQHF. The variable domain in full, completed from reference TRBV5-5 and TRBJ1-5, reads DAGVTQSPTHLIKTRGQQVTLRCSPISGHKSVSWYQQVLGQGPQFIFQYYEKEERGRGNFPDRFSARQFPNYSSELNVNALLLGDSALYLCASSLGGAGGQPQHFGDGTRLSIL.

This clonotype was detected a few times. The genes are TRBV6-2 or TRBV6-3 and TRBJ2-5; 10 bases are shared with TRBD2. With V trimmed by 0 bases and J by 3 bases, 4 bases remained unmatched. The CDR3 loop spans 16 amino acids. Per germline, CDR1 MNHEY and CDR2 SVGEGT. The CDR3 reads CASSYSGLAAKETQYF. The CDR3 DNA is TGTGCCAGCAGTTACTCCGGACTAGCGGCTAAAGAGACCCAGTACTTC.

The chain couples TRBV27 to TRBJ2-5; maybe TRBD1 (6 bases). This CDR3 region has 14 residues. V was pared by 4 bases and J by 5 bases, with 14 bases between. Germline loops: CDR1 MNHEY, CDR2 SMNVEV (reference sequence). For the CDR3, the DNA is TGTGCCAGCAGTTGGTTGGGGGCTCGGGAGACCCAGTACTTC. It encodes CASSWLGARETQYF.

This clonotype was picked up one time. CDR3 nucleotide sequence: TGTGCCACCAGCAGAGTTGCTAGCGGGACCGGGGAGCTGTTTTTT. This codes for CATSRVASGTGELFF. The chain is built from TRBV15 and TRBJ2-2; 8 positions agree with TRBD2. CDR3 length: 15 residues. Losses at the gene ends were 1 base for V and 5 bases for J; bases not matched to a gene: 3. The V gene's germline CDR1 is LNHNV and CDR2 YYDKDF (reference sequence).

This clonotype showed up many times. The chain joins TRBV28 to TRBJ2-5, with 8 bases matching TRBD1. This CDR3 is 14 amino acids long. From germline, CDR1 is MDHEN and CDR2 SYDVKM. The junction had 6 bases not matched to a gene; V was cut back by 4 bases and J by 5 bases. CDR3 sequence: CASSSRDRGETQYF. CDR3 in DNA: TGTGCCAGCAGTTCACGAGACAGGGGTGAGACCCAGTACTTC.

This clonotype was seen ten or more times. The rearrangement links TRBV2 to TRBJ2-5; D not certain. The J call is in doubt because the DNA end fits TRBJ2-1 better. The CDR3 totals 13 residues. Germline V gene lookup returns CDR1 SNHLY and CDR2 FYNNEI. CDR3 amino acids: CASSVKLRDEQFF. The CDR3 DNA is TGTGCCAGCAGTGTAAAACTACGCGATGAGCAGTTCTTC.

CDR3 region: CASGDPEHSYEQYF. DNA for the CDR3: TGTGCCAGCGGAGACCCCGAGCACTCCTACGAGCAGTACTTC. V and J are TRBV27 and TRBJ2-7; D unclear. Germline V CDR1 and CDR2: MNHEY, SMNVEV (reference sequence). Trimming took 8 bases from V and 0 from J, leaving 14 bases between them. This CDR3 contains 14 residues.

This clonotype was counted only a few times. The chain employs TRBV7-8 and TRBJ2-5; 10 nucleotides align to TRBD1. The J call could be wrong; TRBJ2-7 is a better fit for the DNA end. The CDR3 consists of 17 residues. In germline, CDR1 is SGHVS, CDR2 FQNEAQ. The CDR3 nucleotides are TGTGCCAGCAGCTTAGAGCCACCGGGACAGGGGTTGTACGAGCAGTACTTC. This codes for CASSLEPPGQGLYEQYF.

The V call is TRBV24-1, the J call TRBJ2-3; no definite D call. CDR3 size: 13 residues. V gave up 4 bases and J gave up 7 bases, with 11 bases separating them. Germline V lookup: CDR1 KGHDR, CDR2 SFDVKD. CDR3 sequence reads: CATSDSDPNTQYF. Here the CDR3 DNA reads TGTGCCACCAGTGACTCCGACCCTAATACGCAGTATTTT.

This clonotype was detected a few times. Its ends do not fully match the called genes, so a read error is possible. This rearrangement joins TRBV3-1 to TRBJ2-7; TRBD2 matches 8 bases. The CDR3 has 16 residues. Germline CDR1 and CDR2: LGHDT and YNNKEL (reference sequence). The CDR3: CAGSGLQIAGTYEQYF. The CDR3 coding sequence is TGTGCCGGCAGCGGACTGCAGATAGCGGGGACCTACGAGCAGTACTTC.

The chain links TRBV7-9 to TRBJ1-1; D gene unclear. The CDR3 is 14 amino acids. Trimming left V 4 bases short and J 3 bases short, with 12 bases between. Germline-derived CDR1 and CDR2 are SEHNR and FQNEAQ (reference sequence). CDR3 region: CASSSSGMDTEAFF. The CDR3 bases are TGTGCCAGCAGCTCATCGGGGATGGACACTGAAGCTTTCTTT.

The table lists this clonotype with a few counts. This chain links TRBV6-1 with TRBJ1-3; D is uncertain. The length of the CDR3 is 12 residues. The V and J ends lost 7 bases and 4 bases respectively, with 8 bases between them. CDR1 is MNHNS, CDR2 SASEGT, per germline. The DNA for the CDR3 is TGTGCCAGCACCGCCAAAGGAAACACCATATATTTT. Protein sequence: CASTAKGNTIYF.

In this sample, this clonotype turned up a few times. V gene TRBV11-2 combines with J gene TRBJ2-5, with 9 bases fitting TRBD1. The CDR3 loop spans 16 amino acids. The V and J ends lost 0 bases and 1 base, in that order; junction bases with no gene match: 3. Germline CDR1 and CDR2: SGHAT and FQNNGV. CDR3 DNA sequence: TGTGCCAGCAGCTTAGAGGGACAGGGCGTCCAAGAGACCCAGTACTTC. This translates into CASSLEGQGVQETQYF. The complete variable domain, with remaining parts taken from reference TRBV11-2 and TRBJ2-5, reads EAGVAQSPRYKIIEKRQSVAFWCNPISGHATLYWYQQILGQGPKLLIQFQNNGVVDDSQLPKDRFSAERLKGVDSTLKIQPAKLEDSAVYLCASSLEGQGVQETQYFGPGTRLLVL.

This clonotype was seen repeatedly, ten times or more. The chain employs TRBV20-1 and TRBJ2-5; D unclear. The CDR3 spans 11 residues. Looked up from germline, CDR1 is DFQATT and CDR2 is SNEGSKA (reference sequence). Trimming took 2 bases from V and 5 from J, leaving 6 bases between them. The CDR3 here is CSARFAETQYF. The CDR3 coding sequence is TGCAGTGCTAGATTTGCGGAGACCCAGTACTTC.

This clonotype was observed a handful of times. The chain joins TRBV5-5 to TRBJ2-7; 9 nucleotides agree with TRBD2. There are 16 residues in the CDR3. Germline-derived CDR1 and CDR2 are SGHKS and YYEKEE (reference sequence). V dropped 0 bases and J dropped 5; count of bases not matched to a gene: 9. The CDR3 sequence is CASSLDGSGSFNEQYF. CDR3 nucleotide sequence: TGTGCCAGCAGCTTGGATGGTAGCGGGAGTTTCAACGAGCAGTACTTC.

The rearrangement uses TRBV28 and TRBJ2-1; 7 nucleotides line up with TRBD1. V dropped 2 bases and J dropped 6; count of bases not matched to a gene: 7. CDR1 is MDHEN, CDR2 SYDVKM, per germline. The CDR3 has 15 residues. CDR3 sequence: CASSLPDRAGNEQFF. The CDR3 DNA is TGTGCCAGCAGTTTACCCGACAGGGCGGGCAATGAGCAGTTCTTC.

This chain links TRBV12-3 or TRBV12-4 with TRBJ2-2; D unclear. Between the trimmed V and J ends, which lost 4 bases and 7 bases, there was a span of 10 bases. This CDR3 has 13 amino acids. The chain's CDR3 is CASSSVGFGELFF. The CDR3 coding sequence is TGTGCCAGCAGTTCCGTGGGCTTCGGGGAGCTGTTTTTT.